These 8 T cell receptor beta chains share one sample of origin, sequenced in a study of OX40 agonist ivuxolimab in advanced cancers. Measured with immunoSEQ multiplex PCR; TCRdb has only the in-frame clones, and not every one. Among 50,000 or so clones listed, around 77% were seen once. The sample consisted of CD4+ or CD8+ T cells sorted from blood, taken in a trial of the OX40 agonist ivuxolimab. Receptor source: an adult with an advanced solid tumor such as melanoma, head and neck, liver or kidney cancer.

In this sample, this clone turned up a few times. This sequence joins TRBV7-8 and TRBJ1-5; 11 bases line up with TRBD1. The J segment lost 5 bases and the V segment lost 7 bases, leaving 4 bases of the junction unmatched. The CDR3 is 14 amino acids. Germline V gene data show CDR1 as SGHVS and CDR2 as FQNEAQ. The CDR3: CASTRGQGDQPQHF. The CDR3 DNA sequence: TGTGCCAGCACCCGGGGACAGGGGGATCAGCCCCAGCATTTT.

The chain employs TRBV19 and TRBJ2-7, with D perhaps TRBD1 (6 bases). V was trimmed by 6 bases and J by 6 bases, leaving 18 bases between them. Germline V gives CDR1 LNHDA, CDR2 SQIVND (reference sequence). This CDR3 is 14 amino acids long. The CDR3 bases are TGTGCCAGTAGACCGGACCGGGACACTCTCGAGCAGTACTTC. The encoded protein is CASRPDRDTLEQYF.

This clone was observed once. The chain combines TRBV16 with TRBJ1-2; D gene ambiguous. Germline CDR1 and CDR2: KGHSY and FQNENV. The CDR3 covers 14 residues. Trimming cost V 3 bases and J 2 bases, with 10 bases left between them. The CDR3 DNA is TGTGCCAGCAGCCAGCCCGACACCAACTATGGCTACACCTTC. Its translation: CASSQPDTNYGYTF.

This sequence joins TRBV5-5 and TRBJ1-6; TRBD1 might be the D (5 bases). The CDR3 sequence is 15 residues long. The germline CDR1 and CDR2 sequences are SGHKS and YYEKEE (reference sequence). V was trimmed by 5 bases and J by 5 bases, leaving 14 bases between them. The CDR3 DNA reads as TGTGCCAGCAGGCCGGGGGTGGCGCATAATTCACCCCTCCACTTT. This encodes CASRPGVAHNSPLHF.

The chain links TRBV5-6 to TRBJ2-1; no clear D. The CDR3 sequence is 11 residues long. V lost 7 bases and J 4 bases, leaving 6 bases between the germline ends. Germline V gene sequence: CDR1 SGHDT, CDR2 YYEEEE. The CDR3 is CASGNYNEQFF. DNA for the CDR3: TGTGCCAGCGGGAATTACAATGAGCAGTTCTTC.

The genes are TRBV2 and TRBJ2-7; D is unresolved. The germline V gene has CDR1 SNHLY and CDR2 FYNNEI. This CDR3 has 11 amino acids. Trimming took 2 bases from V and 4 from J, leaving 3 bases between them. The CDR3: CASSEKYEQYF. The DNA of the CDR3 is TGTGCCAGCAGTGAAAAGTACGAGCAGTACTTC.

CDR3 region: CASSTSPLAGGVNEQFF. The CDR3 DNA sequence: TGTGCCAGCAGCACTAGCCCCCTGGCGGGAGGGGTCAATGAGCAGTTCTTC. The V gene is TRBV9, the J gene TRBJ2-1; 9 bases align to TRBD2. V lost 4 bases to trimming and J lost 6 bases; unmatched junction nucleotides: 14. In germline, CDR1 is SGDLS, CDR2 YYNGEE. The CDR3 contains 17 residues.

The chain is built from TRBV6-6 and TRBJ1-6; D possibly corresponds to TRBD1 (6 bases). The CDR3 covers 15 residues. Germline V lookup: CDR1 MNHNY, CDR2 SVGAGI (reference sequence). With 9 bases removed from V and 10 bases from J, the gap between germline ends came to 22 bases. The CDR3 region has the DNA TGTGCCAGTCTGACAGGTCTAAACAAAGGATCACCCCTCCACTTT. Encoded protein: CASLTGLNKGSPLHF.